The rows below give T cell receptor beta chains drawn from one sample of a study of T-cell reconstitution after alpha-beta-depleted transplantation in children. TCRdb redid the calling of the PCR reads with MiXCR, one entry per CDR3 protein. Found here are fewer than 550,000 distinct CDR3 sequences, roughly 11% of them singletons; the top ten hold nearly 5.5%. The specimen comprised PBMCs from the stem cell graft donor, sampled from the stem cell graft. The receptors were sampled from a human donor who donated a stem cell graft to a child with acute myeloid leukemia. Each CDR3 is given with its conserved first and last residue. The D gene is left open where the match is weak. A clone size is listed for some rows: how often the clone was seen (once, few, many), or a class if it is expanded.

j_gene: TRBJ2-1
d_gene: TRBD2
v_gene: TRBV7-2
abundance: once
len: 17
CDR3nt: TGTGCCATCAGCCTAGCCTTTAGCGGGAGGGCCTACAATGAGCAGTTCTTC
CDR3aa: CAISLAFSGRAYNEQFF

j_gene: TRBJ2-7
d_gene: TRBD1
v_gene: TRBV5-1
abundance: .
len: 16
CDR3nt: TGCGCCAGCAGCTCAACCAAGGGCCAGGGGGCTGGCGAGCAGTACTTC
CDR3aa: CASSSTKGQGAGEQYF

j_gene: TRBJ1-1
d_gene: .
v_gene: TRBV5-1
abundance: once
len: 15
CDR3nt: TGCGCCAGCAGCTCGGACGGGTTGGGGTCCACTGCAGCTTTCTTT
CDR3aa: CASSSDGLGSTAAFF

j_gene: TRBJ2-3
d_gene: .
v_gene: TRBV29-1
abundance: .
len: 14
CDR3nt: TGCAGCGTTAAAGTTGGGTCGGGGGCAGATACGCAGTATTTT
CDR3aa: CSVKVGSGADTQYF

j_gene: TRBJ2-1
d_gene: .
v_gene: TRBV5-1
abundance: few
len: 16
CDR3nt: TGCGCCAGCAGCCCCTCCGGGACGCAATCCTACAATGAGCAGTTCTTC
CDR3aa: CASSPSGTQSYNEQFF

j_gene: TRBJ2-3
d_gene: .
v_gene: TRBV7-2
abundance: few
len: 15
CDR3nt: TGTGCCAGCACCCTAGCTTCCGGCAGCACAGATACGCAGTATTTT
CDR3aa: CASTLASGSTDTQYF

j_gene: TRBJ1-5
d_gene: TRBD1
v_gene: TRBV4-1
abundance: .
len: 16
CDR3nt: TGCGCCAGCAGCCAAGAGGGACAGTTCCTCAGTCAGCCCCAGCATTTT
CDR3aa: CASSQEGQFLSQPQHF

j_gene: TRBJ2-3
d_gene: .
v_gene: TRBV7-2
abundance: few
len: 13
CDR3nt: TGTGCCAGCAGCAAGACTAGCACAGATACGCAGTATTTT
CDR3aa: CASSKTSTDTQYF

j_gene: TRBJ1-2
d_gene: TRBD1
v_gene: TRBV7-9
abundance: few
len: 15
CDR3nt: TGTGCCAGCAGCTTAGCCCGACAGGGCTTCTATGGCTACACCTTC
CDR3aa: CASSLARQGFYGYTF

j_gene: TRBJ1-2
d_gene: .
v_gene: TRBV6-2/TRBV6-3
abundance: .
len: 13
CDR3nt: TGTGCCAGCAGAGTGGACAGCCCGCCAGGCTACACCTTC
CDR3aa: CASRVDSPPGYTF

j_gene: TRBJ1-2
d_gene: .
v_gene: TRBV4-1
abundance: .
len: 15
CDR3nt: TGCGCCAGCAGCCAAGTCTCGGGACACAACTATGGCTACACCTTC
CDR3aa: CASSQVSGHNYGYTF

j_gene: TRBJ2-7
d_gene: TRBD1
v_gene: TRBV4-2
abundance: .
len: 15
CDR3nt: TGTGCCAGCAGCCACACTTGGGACAGGGGTGAGGAGCAGTACTTC
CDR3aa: CASSHTWDRGEEQYF

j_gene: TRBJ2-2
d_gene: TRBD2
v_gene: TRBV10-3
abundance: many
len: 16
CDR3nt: TGTGCCACCAAGACTAGCGGGGACGCGAACACCGGGGAGCTGTTTTTT
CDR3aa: CATKTSGDANTGELFF

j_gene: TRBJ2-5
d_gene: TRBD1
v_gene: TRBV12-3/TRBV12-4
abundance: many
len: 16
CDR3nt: TGTGCCAGCAGTTTTGCCCGGACAGGGTTGACGGAGACCCAGTACTTC
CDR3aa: CASSFARTGLTETQYF

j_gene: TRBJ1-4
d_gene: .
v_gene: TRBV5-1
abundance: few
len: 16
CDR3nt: TGCGCCAGCAGCCAGGCAGTTGTAGCGACTAATGAAAAACTGTTTTTT
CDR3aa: CASSQAVVATNEKLFF

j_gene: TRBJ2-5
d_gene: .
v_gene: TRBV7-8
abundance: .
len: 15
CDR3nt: TGTGCCAGCAGCTTAGGGACGAACTCCCAAGAGACCCAGTACTTC
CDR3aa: CASSLGTNSQETQYF

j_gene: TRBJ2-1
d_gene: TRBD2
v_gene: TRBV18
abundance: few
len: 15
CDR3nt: TGTGCCAGCTCACTACGGACTAGCAGGTACAATGAGCAGTTCTTC
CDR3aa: CASSLRTSRYNEQFF

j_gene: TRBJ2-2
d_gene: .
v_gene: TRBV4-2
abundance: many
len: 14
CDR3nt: TGTGCCAGCAGCCGGGGGGGCGACACCGGGGAGCTGTTTTTT
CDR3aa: CASSRGGDTGELFF

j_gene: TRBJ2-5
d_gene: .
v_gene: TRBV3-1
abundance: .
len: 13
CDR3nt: TGTGCCAGCAGCCAAGTCACAGAAGAGACCCAGTACTTC
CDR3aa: CASSQVTEETQYF

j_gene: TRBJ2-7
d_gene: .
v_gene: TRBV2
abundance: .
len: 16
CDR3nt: TGTGCCAGCAGTGAAGGTCTCGGGGCGTCCGGCTACGAGCAGTACTTC
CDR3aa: CASSEGLGASGYEQYF

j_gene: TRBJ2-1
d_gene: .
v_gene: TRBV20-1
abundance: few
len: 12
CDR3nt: TGCAGTGCCGAAACAGTTTACAATGAGCAGTTCTTC
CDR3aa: CSAETVYNEQFF

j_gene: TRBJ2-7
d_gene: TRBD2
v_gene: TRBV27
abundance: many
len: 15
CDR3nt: TGTGCCAGCAGTGAACTGGGACTACCGAATCCCGAGCAGTACTTC
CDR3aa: CASSELGLPNPEQYF